This TCR beta chain was identified during a study of glioma-infiltrating T cells. CDR3 length: 17 amino acids. Looked up from germline, CDR1 is MNHEY and CDR2 is SVGEGT. V was clipped by 0 bases and J by 4 bases; unmatched bases: 7. General study points: Non-neoplastic patients had below-expected tissue-blood divergence, while all gliomas exceeded expectation. CDR3 overlap between tissue and blood was very small.

Amplification of TCR alpha and beta CDR3 regions from RNA used iRepertoire nested multiplex PCR. Input was roughly 95-400 ng of tissue mRNA or PBMC total RNA. Each CDR3 protein is one row after TCRdb ran MiXCR on the multiplex PCR reads. In the table there are approximately 120,000 distinct CDR3 sequences, less than 30% of which are singletons. This clonotype has a count of ten or more. Its antigen remains unknown. V is TRBV6-2 or TRBV6-3 and J is TRBJ2-1, with 9 positions matching TRBD2. This sequence originates from a human donor with low-grade glioma or glioblastoma, undergoing nonglioma brain surgery, or in good health (not recorded which). The sequencing sample was made of glioma tissue, nonneoplastic brain tissue, or PBMCs (not recorded which). The CDR3 loop is CASSYSPLAGIYNEQFF. The CDR3 nucleotides read TGTGCCAGCAGTTACTCTCCCCTAGCGGGGATATACAATGAGCAGTTCTTC.